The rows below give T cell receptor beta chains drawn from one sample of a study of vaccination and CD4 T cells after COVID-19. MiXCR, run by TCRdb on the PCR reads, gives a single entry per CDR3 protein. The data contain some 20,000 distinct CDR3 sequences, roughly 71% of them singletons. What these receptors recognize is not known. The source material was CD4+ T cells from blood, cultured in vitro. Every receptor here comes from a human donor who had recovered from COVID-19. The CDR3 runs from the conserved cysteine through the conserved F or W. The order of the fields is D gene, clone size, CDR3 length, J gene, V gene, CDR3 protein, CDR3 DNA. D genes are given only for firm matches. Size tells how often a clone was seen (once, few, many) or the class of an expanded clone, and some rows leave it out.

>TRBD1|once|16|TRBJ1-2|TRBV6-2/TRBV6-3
CASNFGGTAANYGYTF
TGTGCCAGCAATTTCGGGGGGACAGCTGCCAACTATGGCTACACCTTC
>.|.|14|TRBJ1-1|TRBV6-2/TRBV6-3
CASSYRGKRTEAFF
TGTGCCAGCAGTTACCGGGGGAAGAGGACTGAAGCTTTCTTT
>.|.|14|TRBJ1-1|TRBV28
CASSLFQGFTEAFF
TGTGCCAGCAGTTTATTCCAGGGGTTCACTGAAGCTTTCTTT
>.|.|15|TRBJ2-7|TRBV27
CASRFRKGHSYEQYF
TGTGCCAGCAGGTTTCGAAAGGGACACAGCTACGAGCAGTACTTC
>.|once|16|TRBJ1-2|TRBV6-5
CASSSADVIPGYGYTF
TGTGCCAGCAGTTCCGCGGACGTAATTCCTGGCTATGGCTACACCTTC
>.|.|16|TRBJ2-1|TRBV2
CASSELGVSSYNEQFF
TGTGCCAGCAGTGAATTGGGGGTAAGCTCCTACAATGAGCAGTTCTTC
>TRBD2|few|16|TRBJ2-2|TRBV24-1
CATSDSSGRASGELFF
TGTGCCACCAGTGACTCAAGCGGGAGGGCCAGCGGGGAGCTGTTTTTT
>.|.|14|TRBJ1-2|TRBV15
CATSRDMEGGGYTF
TGTGCCACCAGCAGAGATATGGAGGGGGGCGGCTACACCTTC
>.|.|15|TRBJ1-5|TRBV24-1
CATSASFGSNQPQHF
TGTGCCACCAGTGCCTCTTTCGGCAGCAATCAGCCCCAGCATTTT
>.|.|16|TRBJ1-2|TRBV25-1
CASSSPGTSTNYGYTF
TGTGCCAGCAGTTCCCCCGGGACCTCGACTAACTATGGCTACACCTTC
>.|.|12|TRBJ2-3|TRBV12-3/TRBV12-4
CASSYSGGTQYF
TGTGCCAGCAGTTATAGCGGTGGTACGCAGTATTTT
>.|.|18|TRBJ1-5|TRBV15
CATSRDPRGGGSNQPQHF
TGTGCCACCAGCAGAGATCCGAGGGGCGGAGGGAGCAATCAGCCCCAGCATTTT
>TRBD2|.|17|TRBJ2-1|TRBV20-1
CSARPGVAGGPWNEQFF
TGCAGTGCTAGGCCAGGGGTGGCGGGAGGGCCGTGGAATGAGCAGTTCTTC
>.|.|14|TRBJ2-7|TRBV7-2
CASSADKHSYEQYF
TGTGCCAGCAGCGCGGACAAACACTCCTACGAGCAGTACTTC
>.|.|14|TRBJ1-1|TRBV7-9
CASSLRSAAEEAFF
TGTGCCAGCAGCCTAAGATCGGCGGCCGAAGAAGCTTTCTTT
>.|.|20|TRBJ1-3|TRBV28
CASSSRGQEGPRVSGNTIYF
TGTGCCAGCAGTTCCCGCGGGCAGGAGGGGCCTCGGGTCTCTGGAAACACCATATATTTT
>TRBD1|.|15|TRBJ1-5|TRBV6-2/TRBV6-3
CASGTGTYSNQPQHF
TGTGCGTCTGGGACAGGGACATATAGCAATCAGCCCCAGCATTTT
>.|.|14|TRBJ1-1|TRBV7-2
CASSLDRVSTEAFF
TGTGCCAGCAGCTTAGACAGGGTTTCCACTGAAGCTTTCTTT
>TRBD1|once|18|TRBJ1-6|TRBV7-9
CASSLFGTGGAGGSPLHF
TGTGCCAGCAGCCTCTTTGGGACAGGGGGCGCGGGGGGATCACCCCTCCACTTT
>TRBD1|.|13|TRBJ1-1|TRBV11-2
CASNRDRDRRAFF
TGTGCCAGCAACCGGGACAGGGATCGACGAGCTTTCTTT
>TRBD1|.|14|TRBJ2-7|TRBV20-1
CSARKGQGRYEQYF
TGCAGTGCACGAAAGGGACAGGGCCGTTACGAGCAGTACTTC
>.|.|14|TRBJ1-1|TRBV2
CASSLGTRGTEAFF
TGTGCCAGCAGCCTGGGTACGCGAGGCACTGAAGCTTTCTTT
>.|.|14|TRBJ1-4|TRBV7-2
CASSLVAANEKLFF
TGTGCCAGCAGCTTAGTGGCAGCTAATGAAAAACTGTTTTTT
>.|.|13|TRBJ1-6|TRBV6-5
CASSYDPVDALHF
TGTGCCAGCAGTTACGATCCCGTGGATGCCCTCCACTTT
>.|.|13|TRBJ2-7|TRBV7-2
CASSNGGRYEQYF
TGTGCCAGCAGCAACGGAGGACGCTACGAGCAGTACTTC
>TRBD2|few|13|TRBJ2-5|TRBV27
CASSYLAGETQYF
TGTGCCAGCAGTTACCTAGCGGGAGAGACCCAGTACTTC
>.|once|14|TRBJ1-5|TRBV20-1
CSVRVTASNQPQHF
TGCAGTGTTAGGGTAACCGCTAGCAATCAGCCCCAGCATTTT
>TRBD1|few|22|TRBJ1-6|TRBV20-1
CSARDLGAKLTRGSTYNSPLHF
TGCAGTGCTAGAGACCTAGGGGCAAAATTAACCAGGGGGTCGACCTATAATTCACCCCTCCACTTT
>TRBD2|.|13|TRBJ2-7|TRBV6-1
CASSEREGYEQYF
TGTGCCAGCAGTGAACGGGAGGGTTACGAGCAGTACTTC
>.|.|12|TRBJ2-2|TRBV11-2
CASSTRSGELFF
TGTGCCAGCAGCACTAGGTCCGGGGAGCTGTTTTTT
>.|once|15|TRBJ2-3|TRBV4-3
CASSQDAQITDTQYF
TGCGCCAGCAGCCAAGATGCGCAGATCACAGATACGCAGTATTTT
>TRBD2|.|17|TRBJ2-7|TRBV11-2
CASSLTSGGISAYEQYF
TGTGCCAGCAGCTTAACTAGCGGGGGGATATCAGCCTACGAGCAGTACTTC
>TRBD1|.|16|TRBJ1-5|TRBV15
CATSRRGQGDHQPQHF
TGTGCCACCAGCAGGAGAGGACAGGGAGATCATCAGCCCCAGCATTTT
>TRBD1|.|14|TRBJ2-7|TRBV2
CASRRGTGAGEQYF
TGTGCCAGCAGGAGAGGGACAGGGGCAGGCGAGCAGTACTTC
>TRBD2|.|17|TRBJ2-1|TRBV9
CASSVDAGGTNYNEQFF
TGTGCCAGCAGCGTAGATGCGGGAGGGACGAACTACAATGAGCAGTTCTTC
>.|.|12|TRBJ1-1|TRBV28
CASSFFSNWAFF
TGTGCCAGCAGTTTTTTCAGCAACTGGGCTTTCTTT
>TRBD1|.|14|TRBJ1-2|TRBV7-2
CASSLDRGNPGYTF
TGTGCCAGCAGCTTGGACAGGGGTAATCCTGGCTACACCTTC
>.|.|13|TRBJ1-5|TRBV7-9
CASSQQGWEPQHF
TGTGCCAGCAGCCAACAGGGTTGGGAGCCCCAGCATTTT
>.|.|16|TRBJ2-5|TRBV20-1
CSATLPAGAPQETQYF
TGCAGTGCTACACTACCCGCGGGCGCTCCTCAAGAGACCCAGTACTTC
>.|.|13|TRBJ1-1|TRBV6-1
CASSERGDTEAFF
TGTGCCAGCAGTGAAAGGGGCGACACTGAAGCTTTCTTT
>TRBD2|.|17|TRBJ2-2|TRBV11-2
CASSLDLVAGLFGELFF
TGTGCCAGCAGCTTAGATTTGGTAGCGGGACTTTTCGGGGAGCTGTTTTTT
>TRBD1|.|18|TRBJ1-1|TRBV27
CASSPTGVYRGPDTEAFF
TGTGCCAGCAGCCCAACTGGGGTCTACAGGGGGCCGGACACTGAAGCTTTCTTT
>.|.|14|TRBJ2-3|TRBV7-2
CASSVRTHTDTQYF
TGTGCCAGCAGCGTCCGGACTCACACAGATACGCAGTATTTT
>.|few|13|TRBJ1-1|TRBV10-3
CAISDGQNTEAFF
TGTGCCATCAGTGACGGACAGAACACTGAAGCTTTCTTT
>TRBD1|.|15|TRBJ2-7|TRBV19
CASSTRTGRPYEQYF
TGTGCCAGTAGTACCAGGACAGGCCGGCCCTACGAGCAGTACTTC
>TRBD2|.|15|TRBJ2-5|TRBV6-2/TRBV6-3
CASSYVTSSRETQYF
TGTGCCAGCAGTTACGTGACTAGCTCAAGGGAGACCCAGTACTTC
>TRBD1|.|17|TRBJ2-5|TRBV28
CASTSHRTGVFQETQYF
TGTGCCAGCACCTCACATCGGACAGGGGTATTCCAAGAGACCCAGTACTTC
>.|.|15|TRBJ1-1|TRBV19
CASSISGGVNTEAFF
TGTGCCAGTAGTATTTCGGGAGGGGTGAACACTGAAGCTTTCTTT
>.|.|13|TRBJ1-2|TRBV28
CASSSQTIFVCGF
TGTGCCAGCAGTTCCCAGACCATTTTTGTCTGTGGTTTC
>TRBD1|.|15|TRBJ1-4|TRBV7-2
CASSNLGTGNEKLFF
TGTGCCAGCAGCAACCTCGGGACAGGGAACGAAAAACTGTTTTTT
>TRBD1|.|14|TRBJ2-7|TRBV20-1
CSARQPGQGYEQYF
TGCAGTGCTAGACAACCGGGACAGGGCTACGAGCAGTACTTC
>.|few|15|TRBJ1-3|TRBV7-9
CASSLGQTSGNTIYF
TGTGCCAGCAGCTTAGGTCAGACCTCTGGAAACACCATATATTTT
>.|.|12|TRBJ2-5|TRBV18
CASSPPAETQYF
TGTGCCAGCTCCCCCCCGGCAGAGACCCAGTACTTC
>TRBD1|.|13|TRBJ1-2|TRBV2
CASVRDRDYGYTF
TGTGCCAGCGTTCGAGACAGGGACTATGGCTACACCTTC
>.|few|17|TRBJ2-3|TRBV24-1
CATSDLNRETYTDTQYF
TGTGCCACCAGTGATCTGAACAGGGAGACCTACACAGATACGCAGTATTTT
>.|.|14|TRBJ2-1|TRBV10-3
CAITHSQGDNEQFF
TGTGCCATCACACACAGTCAGGGCGACAATGAGCAGTTCTTC
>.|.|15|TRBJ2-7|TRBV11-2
CASSQTSRHDYEQYF
TGTGCCAGCAGCCAAACCTCCAGACACGACTACGAGCAGTACTTC
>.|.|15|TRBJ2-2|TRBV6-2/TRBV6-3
CASSYSMGMAGELFF
TGTGCCAGCAGTTACTCGATGGGTATGGCGGGGGAGCTGTTTTTT
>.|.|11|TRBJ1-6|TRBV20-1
CSARSTSPLHF
TGCAGTGCTCGAAGCACTTCACCCCTCCACTTT